Listed here are 22 T cell receptor beta chains from one sample, sequenced in a study of cytomegalovirus exposure and HLA in healthy donors. The study ran its PCR with 60 Vbeta and 13 Jbeta primers. The protocol was immunoSEQ multiplex PCR, while the TCRdb copy is restricted to in-frame clones and leaves out a portion. The repertoire holds more than 150,000 clones, with 70% to 85% as singletons. Source material: PBMCs. These receptors came from a man between 18 and 35 years old in good health and CMV-seronegative.

The rearrangement joins TRBV7-8 to TRBJ1-2; D is unclear. CDR3 length equals 14 residues. Trimming removed 1 base from V and 8 bases from J, with 14 bases in between. Germline V lookup: CDR1 SGHVS, CDR2 FQNEAQ. In DNA, the CDR3 is TGTGCCAGCAGCTTAGATCTCCCCTTTGGCGGCTACACCTTC. Translating it yields CASSLDLPFGGYTF.

The chain joins TRBV7-2 to TRBJ2-5, with 7 bases identical to TRBD1. V lost 0 bases, J lost 3 bases, and 4 bases stayed unmatched. The CDR3 spans 15 residues. CDR1 is SGHTA, CDR2 FQGNSA, per germline. This CDR3 reads CASSLARGTKETQYF. CDR3 DNA sequence: TGTGCCAGCAGCTTAGCCAGGGGGACGAAAGAGACCCAGTACTTC.

The V call is TRBV5-1, the J call TRBJ2-7, with TRBD2 matching over 8 bases. The CDR3 spans 14 residues. CDR1 is SGHRS, CDR2 YFSETQ, per germline. The V gene end was trimmed by 6 bases and the J gene end by 5 bases; junction bases not matched to a gene: 10. CDR3 loop: CASKPGGRTNEQYF. The CDR3 region has the DNA TGCGCCAGCAAGCCGGGAGGGCGTACGAACGAGCAGTACTTC.

The chain is built from TRBV4-3 and TRBJ1-4, with a possible D match to TRBD1 (5 bases). CDR3 length: 16 amino acids. CDR1 and CDR2 (germline): LGHNA, YSLEER. V gave up 4 bases and J gave up 3 bases, with 15 bases separating them. CDR3 protein: CASSRLRPGSNEKLFF. The CDR3 region has the DNA TGCGCCAGCAGCCGCCTTAGGCCAGGGTCTAATGAAAAACTGTTTTTT.

The chain couples TRBV4-2 to TRBJ1-5, with D perhaps TRBD1 (6 bases). The CDR3 sequence is 17 residues long. Trimming pared 5 bases from V and 2 bases from J, leaving 19 bases between. The germline V gene has CDR1 LGHNA and CDR2 YNFKEQ. CDR3 bases: TGTGCCAGCAGCGAGTTAATCAGGGGAATCGGCAATCAGCCCCAGCATTTT. It is translated as CASSELIRGIGNQPQHF.

This chain uses TRBV28 with TRBJ2-3, with D possibly matching TRBD2 (5 bases). With 6 bases removed from V and 1 base from J, the gap between germline ends came to 17 bases. Germline V gives CDR1 MDHEN, CDR2 SYDVKM. CDR3 length: 16 amino acids. CDR3 nucleotides: TGTGCCAGCAGCCTGAGCCTTGGGCGGGGCACAGATACGCAGTATTTT. This translates into CASSLSLGRGTDTQYF.

The V and J genes are TRBV28 and TRBJ2-3; the D gene is possibly TRBD2 (6 bases). The CDR3 covers 14 residues. V lost 3 bases and J 4 bases, leaving 11 bases between the germline ends. Germline V gives CDR1 MDHEN, CDR2 SYDVKM. The DNA of the CDR3 is TGTGCCAGCAGTTTTCTCGGGAGAGCAGATACGCAGTATTTT. Translated: CASSFLGRADTQYF.

This sequence joins TRBV15 and TRBJ2-2, with 15 bases identical to TRBD2. V was pared by 0 bases and J by 1 base, with 3 bases of the junction left unmatched. CDR3 length: 19 amino acids. Germline V lookup: CDR1 LNHNV, CDR2 YYDKDF (reference sequence). CDR3 coding DNA: TGTGCCACCAGCAGAGACGGACTAGCGGGGGGGTGGAACACCGGGGAGCTGTTTTTT. It is translated as CATSRDGLAGGWNTGELFF.

V and J are TRBV5-1 and TRBJ1-1; D is unclear. This CDR3 contains 14 residues. Germline V gene data show CDR1 as SGHRS and CDR2 as YFSETQ. The ends were cut back, 2 bases at V and 1 base at J, with 9 bases in the middle. Here the CDR3 reads CASSFRYSNTEAFF. CDR3 nucleotide sequence: TGCGCCAGCAGCTTCAGGTACTCGAACACTGAAGCTTTCTTT.

This clone was detected only once. The chain combines TRBV30 with TRBJ1-4; D call uncertain. V lost 0 bases to trimming and J lost 4 bases, with 9 bases between them. Germline lookup yields CDR1 GTSNPN and CDR2 SVGIG (reference sequence). The CDR3 spans 14 residues. The chain's CDR3 is CAWSVSHSNEKLFF. Here the CDR3 DNA reads TGTGCCTGGAGTGTAAGCCACAGTAATGAAAAACTGTTTTTT. Together with reference TRBV30 and TRBJ1-4, the CDR3 gives the full variable domain: SQTIHQWPATLVQPVGSPLSLECTVEGTSNPNLYWYRQAAGRGLQLLFYSVGIGQISSEVPQNLSASRPQDRQFILSSKKLLLSDSGFYLCAWSVSHSNEKLFFGSGTQLSVL.

V gene TRBV6-1 combines with J gene TRBJ2-7, with 8 nucleotides matching TRBD1. The germline V gene has CDR1 MNHNS and CDR2 SASEGT. The CDR3 totals 15 residues. After removal of 4 bases from V and 7 bases from J, the junction contained 12 bases not matched to a gene. The CDR3 sequence is CASSGAGTGHREQYF. DNA for the CDR3: TGTGCCAGCAGTGGCGCCGGGACAGGCCATAGGGAGCAGTACTTC.

This clone was detected once. V and J are TRBV7-2 and TRBJ2-3, with a weak D call TRBD2 (5 bases). This CDR3 is built from 16 residues. Trimming stripped 2 bases from V and 5 bases from J, with 17 bases between. The V gene's germline CDR1 is SGHTA and CDR2 FQGNSA. The CDR3 sequence: CASSLSAPLGRDTQYF. CDR3 DNA: TGTGCCAGCAGCTTAAGCGCTCCGCTAGGGAGAGATACGCAGTATTTT.

The V call is TRBV11-2, the J call TRBJ1-2, with 9 positions matching TRBD1. The germline CDR1 and CDR2 sequences are SGHAT and FQNNGV. The trim removed 4 bases at V and 7 bases at J, leaving 22 bases unmatched. This CDR3 has 19 amino acids. The CDR3 DNA reads TGTGCCAGCAGCTCGATATTGAAGGGACCGGGACAGGGTAAAGGTGGCTACACCTTC. This translates into CASSSILKGPGQGKGGYTF.

This clone was detected only once. This rearrangement joins TRBV25-1 to TRBJ2-4; possible D gene TRBD1, 6 bases. The germline gives CDR1 MGHDK, CDR2 SYGVNS. V lost 4 bases to trimming and J lost 0 bases, with 13 bases between them. The CDR3 totals 16 residues. The CDR3 DNA follows: TGTGCCAGCAGTGCCGCAGGGGTCCTAGCCAAAAACATTCAGTACTTC. Translation: CASSAAGVLAKNIQYF.

The chain employs TRBV6-1 and TRBJ2-5; possible D gene TRBD1, 5 bases. V lost 1 base to trimming and J lost 4 bases, with 16 bases between them. Germline values: CDR1 MNHNS, CDR2 SASEGT. The CDR3 covers 16 residues. The CDR3 nucleotides are TGTGCCAGCAGTGAAGGGGCAGGGATGGGCGGAGAGACCCAGTACTTC. Its translation: CASSEGAGMGGETQYF.

This chain uses TRBV28 with TRBJ2-5; unclear D gene. The V gene lost 5 bases and the J gene lost 1 base, with 17 bases spanning the gap. Germline lookup yields CDR1 MDHEN and CDR2 SYDVKM. The CDR3 extends over 16 amino acids. The CDR3 reads CASSPLGAATQETQYF. CDR3 sequence (DNA): TGTGCCAGCAGTCCCCTAGGCGCGGCCACCCAAGAGACCCAGTACTTC.

The V call is TRBV27, the J call TRBJ2-3, with 14 bases that match TRBD2. Germline trimming cut 0 bases from V and 2 bases from J; bases unmatched to any gene: 1. The CDR3 totals 17 residues. CDR1 and CDR2 from the germline V gene are MNHEY and SMNVEV (reference sequence). DNA for the CDR3: TGTGCCAGCAGTTTATCGGGACTAGCGGGAGTCACAGATACGCAGTATTTT. This translates into CASSLSGLAGVTDTQYF.

The chain couples TRBV7-2 to TRBJ2-5, with no clear D. Near its end, the DNA agrees better with TRBJ2-7, so the J call may be wrong. CDR3 size: 15 residues. The germline V gene encodes CDR1 SGHTA and CDR2 FQGNSA. CDR3 DNA: TGTGCCAGCAGCTTAGGTGTGGGCTGGGGCTACGAGCAGTACTTC. Residues: CASSLGVGWGYEQYF.

The chain uses TRBV7-6 and TRBJ2-7; the D gene is possibly TRBD2 (6 bases). Germline CDR1 reads SGHVS; CDR2 reads FNYEAQ. V was trimmed by 0 bases and J by 7 bases, leaving 10 bases between them. CDR3 length: 13 amino acids. The DNA of the CDR3 is TGTGCCAGCAGCTTAGCCAGGGCGGGAGAGCAGTACTTC. Its protein product is CASSLARAGEQYF. Complete variable domain (other parts from reference TRBV7-6 and TRBJ2-7): GAGVSQSPRYKVTKRGQDVALRCDPISGHVSLYWYRQALGQGPEFLTYFNYEAQQDKSGLPNDRFSAERPEGSISTLTIQRTEQRDSAMYRCASSLARAGEQYFGPGTRLTVT.

The chain uses TRBV19 and TRBJ2-1; D is possibly TRBD1 (5 bases). Germline V gene data show CDR1 as LNHDA and CDR2 as SQIVND (reference sequence). The V end was cut by 6 bases, the J end by 2 bases, with 14 bases between. This CDR3 has 15 residues. The CDR3 DNA follows: TGTGCCAGTAGCCAGACAAGGGGTCCCTACAATGAGCAGTTCTTC. Translating it yields CASSQTRGPYNEQFF.

This clone has more than one count but fewer than ten. The chain combines TRBV6-5 with TRBJ2-7; a weak D match, TRBD2 (6 bases). The CDR3 has 13 amino acids. The V gene's germline CDR1 is MNHEY and CDR2 SVGAGI. Trimming removed 6 bases at V and 7 bases at J, with 16 bases between. CDR3 protein: CASRSTGTPEQYF. The CDR3 DNA reads as TGTGCCAGCAGAAGCACCGGGACTCCGGAGCAGTACTTC.

V and J are TRBV29-1 and TRBJ2-1, with D possibly matching TRBD1 (5 bases). The CDR3 extends over 13 amino acids. Per germline, CDR1 SQVTM and CDR2 ANQGSEA. V was pared by 8 bases and J by 2 bases, with 13 bases between. The CDR3 bases are TGCAGCACCCCAGGGCCTACCTACAATGAGCAGTTCTTC. This encodes CSTPGPTYNEQFF.